Below are 11 T cell receptor beta chains sequenced from a single sample in a study of technical replicates of blood from several donors. Sequencing was performed with immunoSEQ multiplex PCR; in TCRdb, only in-frame clones are kept and a portion is missing. The data contain 54,000 or so clones, 85% to 95% of them singletons. Sequencing was done on a sample of T cells isolated from PBMCs. These receptors were collected from a human donor in good health.

This rearrangement joins TRBV15 to TRBJ2-1; 7 bases map to TRBD2. There are 14 residues in the CDR3. Germline V CDR1 and CDR2: LNHNV, YYDKDF (reference sequence). The V segment lost 3 bases and the J segment 6 bases; nucleotides outside the gene matches: 5. The CDR3 here is CATSRGGVVNEQFF. The DNA for the CDR3 is TGTGCCACCAGCAGGGGAGGGGTAGTCAATGAGCAGTTCTTC.

This clone is a singleton in its sample. V gene TRBV5-6 combines with J gene TRBJ1-2, with a possible D match to TRBD1 (6 bases). There are 15 residues in the CDR3. The germline CDR1 and CDR2 sequences are SGHDT and YYEEEE. The V gene lost 4 bases and the J gene lost 4 bases, with 17 bases spanning the gap. CDR3 nucleotides: TGTGCCAGCAGCACGGGAGGAGGACAGCGCTATGGCTACACCTTC. Its protein is CASSTGGGQRYGYTF.

This sequence joins TRBV6-5 and TRBJ2-5; perhaps TRBD2 as D (6 bases). The V and J ends lost 7 bases and 5 bases respectively, with 17 bases between them. CDR3 length: 14 amino acids. The germline gives CDR1 MNHEY, CDR2 SVGAGI. CDR3 nucleotides: TGTGCCAGCACCCCTGGTCTGGGGAGGGAGACCCAGTACTTC. The encoded protein is CASTPGLGRETQYF.

J is TRBJ2-3 and V is TRBV5-1; TRBD2 agrees at 7 bases. Germline CDR1 is SGHRS and CDR2 is YFSETQ. The CDR3 totals 16 residues. The junction had 10 bases not matched to a gene; V was cut back by 0 bases and J by 6 bases. The CDR3 reads CASSLVNGRGRDTQYF. CDR3 coding DNA: TGCGCCAGCAGCTTGGTTAATGGGAGGGGACGTGATACGCAGTATTTT.

This clone occurred once. This rearrangement joins TRBV11-3 to TRBJ2-2; maybe TRBD1 (6 bases). Germline values: CDR1 SGHNT, CDR2 YENEEA. V lost 3 bases and J 5 bases, leaving 19 bases between the germline ends. The CDR3 runs 17 residues. The CDR3: CASSFGIRGAGTGELFF. The DNA for the CDR3 is TGTGCCAGCAGCTTTGGCATCAGGGGCGCAGGGACCGGGGAGCTGTTTTTT.

A remark on this clone: This sample also contains other DNA sequences that code for the same CDR3. V gene TRBV6-5 combines with J gene TRBJ2-7; possibly TRBD2 for D (5 bases). Germline CDR1 is MNHEY and CDR2 is SVGAGI. V was clipped by 0 bases and J by 6 bases, with 6 bases between them. CDR3 length: 12 amino acids. For the CDR3, the DNA is TGTGCCAGCAGTTACTCCGGAGGCGAGCAGTACTTC. This gives the protein CASSYSGGEQYF.

The chain combines TRBV5-4 with TRBJ2-1, with 7 bases aligning to TRBD2. V was clipped by 4 bases and J by 6 bases; unmatched bases: 10. The CDR3 totals 15 residues. Germline V lookup: CDR1 SGHNT, CDR2 YYREEE (reference sequence). The CDR3: CASSRGASGLNEQFF. The CDR3 nucleotides read TGTGCCAGCAGCCGCGGGGCTAGCGGCCTCAATGAGCAGTTCTTC.

This chain joins TRBV10-3 and TRBJ2-1; tentatively, D is TRBD2 (5 bases). V lost 7 bases to trimming and J lost 4 bases, with 29 bases between them. Germline lookup yields CDR1 ENHRY and CDR2 SYGVKD. The CDR3 runs 19 residues. CDR3 coding DNA: TGTGCCATCAAAGAGGGATCGAAGAACAGCCTAAAAAGTTACAATGAGCAGTTCTTC. It translates to CAIKEGSKNSLKSYNEQFF.

The rearrangement links TRBV6-6 to TRBJ2-7, with a possible D match to TRBD1 (6 bases). The V end was cut by 5 bases, the J end by 6 bases, with 17 bases between. CDR1 MNHNY and CDR2 SVGAGI come from the germline V gene (reference sequence). The CDR3 is made up of 14 amino acids. The CDR3, as DNA: TGTGCCAGCAGTACCCGACAGGAGCTAGGCGAGCAGTACTTC. This codes for CASSTRQELGEQYF.

The chain joins TRBV5-4 to TRBJ2-5; a possible D gene is TRBD2 (5 bases). The V and J ends lost 0 bases and 4 bases respectively, with 10 bases between them. Germline-derived CDR1 and CDR2 are SGHNT and YYREEE (reference sequence). CDR3 length equals 14 residues. The chain's CDR3 is CASSLVRGGETQYF. The CDR3 DNA reads as TGTGCCAGCAGCTTGGTTCGGGGTGGAGAGACCCAGTACTTC. The full variable domain, its missing parts supplied by reference TRBV5-4 and TRBJ2-5, is ETGVTQSPTHLIKTRGQQVTLRCSSQSGHNTVSWYQQALGQGPQFIFQYYREEENGRGNFPPRFSGLQFPNYSSELNVNALELDDSALYLCASSLVRGGETQYFGPGTRLLVL.

The chain uses TRBV7-8 and TRBJ1-1; D is uncertain. In germline, CDR1 is SGHVS, CDR2 FQNEAQ. The CDR3 spans 15 residues. Trimming pared 2 bases from V and 0 bases from J, leaving 10 bases between. DNA of the CDR3: TGTGCCAGCAGCTTAACACCCTTCATGAACACTGAAGCTTTCTTT. Its protein product is CASSLTPFMNTEAFF.